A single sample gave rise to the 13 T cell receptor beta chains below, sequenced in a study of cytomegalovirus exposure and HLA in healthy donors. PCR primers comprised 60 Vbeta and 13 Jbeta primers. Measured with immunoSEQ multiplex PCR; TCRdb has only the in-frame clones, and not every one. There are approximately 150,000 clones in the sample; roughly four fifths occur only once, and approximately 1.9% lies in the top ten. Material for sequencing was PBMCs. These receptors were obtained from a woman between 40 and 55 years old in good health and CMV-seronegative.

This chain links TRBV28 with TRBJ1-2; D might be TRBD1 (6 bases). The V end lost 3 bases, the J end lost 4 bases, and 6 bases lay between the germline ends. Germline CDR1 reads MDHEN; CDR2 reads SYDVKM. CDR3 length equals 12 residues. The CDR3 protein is CASSLDSYGYTF. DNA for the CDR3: TGTGCCAGCAGTTTGGACAGCTATGGCTACACCTTC.

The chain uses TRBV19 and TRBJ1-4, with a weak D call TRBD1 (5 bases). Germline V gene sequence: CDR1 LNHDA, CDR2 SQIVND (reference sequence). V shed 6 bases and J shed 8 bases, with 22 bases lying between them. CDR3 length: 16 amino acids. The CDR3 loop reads CASRPGSGRAYEKLFF. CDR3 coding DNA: TGTGCCAGTAGACCTGGGTCCGGCAGGGCCTACGAAAAACTGTTTTTT.

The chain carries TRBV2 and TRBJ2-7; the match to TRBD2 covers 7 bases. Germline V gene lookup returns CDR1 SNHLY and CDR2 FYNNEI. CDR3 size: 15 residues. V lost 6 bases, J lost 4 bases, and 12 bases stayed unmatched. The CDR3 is CASRRPTSSLYEQYF. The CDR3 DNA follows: TGTGCCAGCAGGCGACCGACTAGCAGTTTATACGAGCAGTACTTC.

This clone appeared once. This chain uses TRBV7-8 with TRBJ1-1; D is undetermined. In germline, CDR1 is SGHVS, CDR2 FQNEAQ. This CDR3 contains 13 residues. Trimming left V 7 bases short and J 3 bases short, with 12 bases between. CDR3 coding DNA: TGTGCCAGCACCTCCGTCTCGTACACTGAAGCTTTCTTT. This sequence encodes CASTSVSYTEAFF. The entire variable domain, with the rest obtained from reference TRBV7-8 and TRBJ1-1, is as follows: GAGVSQSPRYKVAKRGQDVALRCDPISGHVSLFWYQQALGQGPEFLTYFQNEAQLDKSGLPSDRFFAERPEGSVSTLKIQRTQQEDSAVYLCASTSVSYTEAFFGQGTRLTVV.

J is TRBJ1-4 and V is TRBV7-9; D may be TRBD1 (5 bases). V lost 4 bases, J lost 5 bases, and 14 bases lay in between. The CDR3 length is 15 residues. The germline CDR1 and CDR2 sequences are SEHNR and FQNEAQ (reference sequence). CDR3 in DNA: TGTGCCAGCAGCTCCGAGGACATAATCAATGAAAAACTGTTTTTT. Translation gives CASSSEDIINEKLFF.

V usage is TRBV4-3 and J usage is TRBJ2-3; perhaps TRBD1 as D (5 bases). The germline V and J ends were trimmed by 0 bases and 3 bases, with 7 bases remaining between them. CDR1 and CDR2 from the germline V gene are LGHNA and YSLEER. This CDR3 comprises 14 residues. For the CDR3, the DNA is TGCGCCAGCAGCCAAGACAGGGTGACAGATACGCAGTATTTT. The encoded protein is CASSQDRVTDTQYF.

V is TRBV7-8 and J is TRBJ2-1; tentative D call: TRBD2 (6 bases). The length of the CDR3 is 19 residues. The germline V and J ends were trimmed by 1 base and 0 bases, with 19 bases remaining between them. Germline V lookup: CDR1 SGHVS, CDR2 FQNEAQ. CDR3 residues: CASSLEPHTDYYSYNEQFF. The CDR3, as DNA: TGTGCCAGCAGCTTAGAGCCCCATACGGACTACTACTCCTACAATGAGCAGTTCTTC.

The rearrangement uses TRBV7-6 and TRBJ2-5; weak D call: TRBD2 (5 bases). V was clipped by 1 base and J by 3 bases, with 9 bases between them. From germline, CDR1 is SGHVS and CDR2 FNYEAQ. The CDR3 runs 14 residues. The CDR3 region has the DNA TGTGCCAGCAGCTTAGGCGGGCCCAAAGAGACCCAGTACTTC. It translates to CASSLGGPKETQYF. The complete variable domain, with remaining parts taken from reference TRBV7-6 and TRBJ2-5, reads GAGVSQSPRYKVTKRGQDVALRCDPISGHVSLYWYRQALGQGPEFLTYFNYEAQQDKSGLPNDRFSAERPEGSISTLTIQRTEQRDSAMYRCASSLGGPKETQYFGPGTRLLVL.

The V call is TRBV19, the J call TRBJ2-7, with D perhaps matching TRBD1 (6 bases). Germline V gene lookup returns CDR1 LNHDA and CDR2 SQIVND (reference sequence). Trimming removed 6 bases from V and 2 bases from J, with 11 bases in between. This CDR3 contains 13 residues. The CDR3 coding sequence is TGTGCCAGTAGCCCGGGACAAACCTACGAGCAGTACTTC. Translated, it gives CASSPGQTYEQYF.

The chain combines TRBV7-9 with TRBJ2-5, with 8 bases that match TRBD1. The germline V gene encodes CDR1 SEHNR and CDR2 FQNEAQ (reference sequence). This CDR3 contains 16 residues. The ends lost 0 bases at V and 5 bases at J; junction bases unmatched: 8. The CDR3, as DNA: TGTGCCAGCAGCTTAGCATACGGACAGGGAACGGAGACCCAGTACTTC. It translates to CASSLAYGQGTETQYF.

CDR3 amino acids: CASSGTGDYYGYTF. The DNA for the CDR3 is TGTGCCAGCAGTGGGACAGGGGATTACTATGGCTACACCTTC. J is TRBJ1-2 and V is TRBV28, with 10 positions matching TRBD1. Trimming cost V 5 bases and J 3 bases; bases outside gene matches: 3. Germline assignment: CDR1 MDHEN and CDR2 SYDVKM. The CDR3 runs 14 residues.

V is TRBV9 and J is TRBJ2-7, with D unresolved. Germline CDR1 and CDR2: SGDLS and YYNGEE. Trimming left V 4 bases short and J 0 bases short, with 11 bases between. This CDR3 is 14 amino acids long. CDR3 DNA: TGTGCCAGCAGCATGGGCGTAGGCTCCTACGAGCAGTACTTC. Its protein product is CASSMGVGSYEQYF.

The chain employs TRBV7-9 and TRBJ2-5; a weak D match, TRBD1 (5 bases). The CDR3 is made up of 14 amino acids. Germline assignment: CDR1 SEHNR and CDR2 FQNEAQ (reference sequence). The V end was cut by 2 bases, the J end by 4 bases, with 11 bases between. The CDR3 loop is CASSLRTGGETQYF. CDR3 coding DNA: TGTGCCAGCAGCTTACGCACAGGCGGAGAGACCCAGTACTTC.